The clone carrying this T cell receptor beta chain appeared a few times. This record comes from a study of blood T cell repertoires in COVID-19. This CDR3 contains 16 residues. CDR1 GTSNPN and CDR2 SVGIG come from the germline V gene (reference sequence). The V and J ends lost 1 base and 0 bases, in that order; junction bases with no gene match: 5. Methods used by the authors: Using reference gene primer amplification, nucleated cell counts were estimated. Sequencing was performed with immunoSEQ multiplex PCR; in TCRdb, only in-frame clones are kept and a portion is missing. That table furnishes V, J and clone size, whereas the DNA furnished D and trimming. The sample carries 150,000 to 200,000 clones, almost 90% recorded once.

The gene calls are TRBV30 and TRBJ2-3, with 9 bases lining up with TRBD2. Sequencing was performed on peripheral blood. The sequence derives from a man aged 45 to 65 with acute or convalescent COVID-19. The CDR3 spells CAWSGVAGASTDTQYF. The CDR3 nucleotides are TGTGCCTGGAGTGGGGTAGCGGGGGCTAGCACAGATACGCAGTATTTT.